This T cell receptor (beta chain) was captured in a study of cytomegalovirus exposure and HLA in healthy donors. Study results and limitations: Being productive about 87% or about 30% of the time was typical of most TCR beta V segments in an earlier analysis. TRBV6-2, TRBV6-3 and other indistinguishable V segments were excluded. In vitro, a few CMV-associated chains proved specific for CMV antigens. The investigators catalogued 164 TCR beta chains as cytomegalovirus-associated.

The PCR ran on 60 Vbeta and 13 Jbeta primers. The repertoire was sequenced with immunoSEQ multiplex PCR; TCRdb's copy has only in-frame clones and lacks some. The sample has 200,000 to 250,000 clones, 75% to 90% seen once. Regarding this clone: The antigen remains unidentified.

This CDR3 spans 14 amino acids. Germline assignment: CDR1 SNHLY and CDR2 FYNNEI. Trimming at V came to 6 bases and at J to 5 bases, leaving 6 bases not matched to a gene. The sequence derives from a woman aged 18-29 years in good health and CMV-seronegative. The chain links TRBV2 to TRBJ1-4; 7 positions agree with TRBD1. The specimen sequenced was PBMCs. This chain's CDR3 is CASSAGTVNEKLFF. CDR3 nucleotide sequence: TGTGCCAGCAGCGCCGGGACAGTGAATGAAAAACTGTTTTTT.